The sequence of this T cell receptor beta chain was determined in a study of cytomegalovirus exposure and HLA in healthy donors. Study-wide findings and caveats: It was only CMV serostatus that was available as immune exposure information.

A note on this clone: What it binds is not known.

PCR was performed using 60 Vbeta and 13 Jbeta primers. Assay: immunoSEQ multiplex PCR; the TCRdb copy retains only in-frame clones and omits some. The sample records under 130,000 clones, just under 75% being singletons. Donors counted as nominally healthy when sampled, yet unrecorded immune exposures were likely. Specimen: PBMCs. The receptor comes from a man aged 45-60 years in good health and CMV-seropositive.

In DNA form, the CDR3 reads TGTGCCAGCAGCCTAGGCGGGACAGTGGGCGGCTACACCTTC. This encodes CASSLGGTVGGYTF. The chain employs TRBV7-8 and TRBJ1-2, with 7 nucleotides matching TRBD1. The CDR3 is 14 amino acids. Germline loops: CDR1 SGHVS, CDR2 FQNEAQ. V lost 5 bases and J lost 8; bases outside the gene matches: 11.